Listed here is a single TCR beta chain. Germline V CDR1 and CDR2: SNHLY, FYNNEI. Trimming cost V 7 bases and J 4 bases, with 14 bases left between them. The CDR3 extends over 14 amino acids. Libraries were prepared by immunoSEQ multiplex PCR; TCRdb keeps only in-frame clonotypes and omits some of them. The table lists some 25,000 clones, around 85% of them singletons. The sample originates from a study of OX40 agonist ivuxolimab in advanced cancers. This rearrangement joins TRBV2 to TRBJ2-1; weak D call: TRBD2 (5 bases). This clonotype was sampled from an adult with an advanced solid tumor such as melanoma, head and neck, liver or kidney cancer. The sample consisted of CD4+ or CD8+ T cells sorted from blood, taken in a trial of the OX40 agonist ivuxolimab. CDR3 in amino acids: CASTDHGVYNEQFF. As DNA, the CDR3 is TGTGCCAGCACCGACCACGGGGTTTACAATGAGCAGTTCTTC.